The 10 T cell receptor beta chains given below trace back to one sample, sequenced in a study of T cell responses to AZD1222 COVID-19 vaccine. Here immunoSEQ multiplex PCR was the method, and the copy in TCRdb shows in-frame clones only, minus some. Counted here are over 110,000 clones, just over 90% occurring once; the ten biggest clones make up around 5.1%. The source was peripheral blood, collected on day 0 of AZD1222 vaccination. The receptor set was obtained from an adult in good health.

The chain employs TRBV9 and TRBJ2-1; the match to TRBD2 covers 12 bases. Unmatched junction bases numbered 7, after V lost 7 bases and J lost 5 bases. Germline lookup yields CDR1 SGDLS and CDR2 YYNGEE. The CDR3 contains 15 residues. The chain's CDR3 is CASATGLAGHNEQFF. The CDR3 bases are TGTGCCAGCGCGACAGGACTAGCGGGACACAATGAGCAGTTCTTC.

Regarding this clone: Germline and junction disagree at one end, which may indicate a read error. The V gene is TRBV9, the J gene TRBJ2-2; 9 nucleotides line up with TRBD2. CDR1 SGDLS and CDR2 YYNGEE come from the germline V gene. CDR3 length: 16 amino acids. This CDR3 is CARSLRGGADTGELFF. The CDR3 nucleotides are TGTGCCCGCAGCTTACGCGGGGGGGCGGACACCGGGGAGCTGTTTTTT.

This chain joins TRBV20-1 and TRBJ2-3; no clear D. The CDR3 totals 11 residues. Per germline, CDR1 DFQATT and CDR2 SNEGSKA (reference sequence). V lost 3 bases and J 11 bases, leaving 12 bases between the germline ends. The DNA of the CDR3 is TGCAGTGCTAGTGTAGCTGATCAGCAGTATTTT. Translation gives CSASVADQQYF.

This chain joins TRBV5-1 and TRBJ2-1, with TRBD2 identical over 12 bases. Germline CDR1 is SGHRS and CDR2 is YFSETQ. This CDR3 comprises 15 residues. Trimming at V came to 4 bases and at J to 7 bases, leaving 6 bases not matched to a gene. The CDR3 DNA reads as TGCGCCAGCAGCCTGACTAGCGGGAGAACGAATGAGCAGTTCTTC. Protein sequence: CASSLTSGRTNEQFF.

The V and J genes are TRBV7-9 and TRBJ2-1; 8 bases match TRBD1. This CDR3 has 15 residues. The germline V gene has CDR1 SEHNR and CDR2 FQNEAQ (reference sequence). V dropped 5 bases and J dropped 4; count of bases not matched to a gene: 7. CDR3 region: CASSPQGGTYNEQFF. The CDR3 nucleotides are TGTGCCAGCAGCCCACAGGGGGGCACGTACAATGAGCAGTTCTTC. Drawing the rest from reference TRBV7-9 and TRBJ2-1, the complete variable domain is DTGVSQNPRHKITKRGQNVTFRCDPISEHNRLYWYRQTLGQGPEFLTYFQNEAQLEKSRLLSDRFSAERPKGSFSTLEIQRTEQGDSAMYLCASSPQGGTYNEQFFGPGTRLTVL.

The chain recombines TRBV29-1 with TRBJ1-1; D not certain. The CDR3 runs to 13 residues. Per germline, CDR1 SQVTM and CDR2 ANQGSEA. Trimming stripped 4 bases from V and 1 base from J, with 10 bases between. The CDR3 DNA follows: TGCAGCGTTGGAAACATGAAGAACACTGAAGCTTTCTTT. Translating it yields CSVGNMKNTEAFF. Using reference TRBV29-1 and TRBJ1-1 for the parts outside the CDR3, the full variable domain is SAVISQKPSRDICQRGTSLTIQCQVDSQVTMMFWYRQQPGQSLTLIATANQGSEATYESGFVIDKFPISRPNLTFSTLTVSNMSPEDSSIYLCSVGNMKNTEAFFGQGTRLTVV.

The V gene is TRBV7-9, the J gene TRBJ1-2; 8 bases are shared with TRBD1. Germline V gene lookup returns CDR1 SEHNR and CDR2 FQNEAQ (reference sequence). The CDR3 extends over 18 amino acids. The junction had 16 bases not matched to a gene; V was cut back by 4 bases and J by 3 bases. In nucleotides, the CDR3 is TGTGCCAGCAGCTCCCCCCCTGGACAGGGAAGGCCCCACTATGGCTACACCTTC. Protein sequence: CASSSPPGQGRPHYGYTF. Filled out from reference TRBV7-9 and TRBJ1-2, the complete variable domain reads DTGVSQNPRHKITKRGQNVTFRCDPISEHNRLYWYRQTLGQGPEFLTYFQNEAQLEKSRLLSDRFSAERPKGSFSTLEIQRTEQGDSAMYLCASSSPPGQGRPHYGYTFGSGTRLTVV.

The table lists this clone with a count of one. This rearrangement joins TRBV4-3 to TRBJ1-3, with 9 bases lining up with TRBD1. The CDR3 length is 14 residues. CDR1 LGHNA and CDR2 YSLEER come from the germline V gene. Trimming cost V 3 bases and J 4 bases; bases outside gene matches: 1. The CDR3 loop is CASSQGTGGNTIYF. The CDR3 bases are TGCGCCAGCAGCCAGGGGACAGGGGGAAACACCATATATTTT.

The V gene is TRBV15, the J gene TRBJ1-4, with D unresolved. Between the trimmed V and J ends, which lost 1 base and 8 bases, there was a span of 5 bases. The CDR3 is made up of 12 amino acids. The germline V gene encodes CDR1 LNHNV and CDR2 YYDKDF (reference sequence). CDR3 in DNA: TGTGCCACCAGCAGAGGTGAGGAAAAACTGTTTTTT. Its translation: CATSRGEEKLFF.

This clone was observed once. CDR3 nucleotides: TGTGCCAGTAGCATTAGGACCCCTTCGCTCAACTATGGCTACACCTTC. Protein sequence: CASSIRTPSLNYGYTF. The rearrangement uses TRBV19 and TRBJ1-2, with unresolved D. Germline CDR1 LNHDA, CDR2 SQIVND (reference sequence). The length of the CDR3 is 16 residues. The V end lost 6 bases, the J end lost 2 bases, and 19 bases lay between the germline ends. Full variable domain (outside the CDR3, taken from reference TRBV19 and TRBJ1-2): DGGITQSPKYLFRKEGQNVTLSCEQNLNHDAMYWYRQDPGQGLRLIYYSQIVNDFQKGDIAEGYSVSREKKESFPLTVTSAQKNPTAFYLCASSIRTPSLNYGYTFGSGTRLTVV.